This is a list of T cell receptor beta chains from one sample in a study of control samples from healthy donors and cancer patients. Produced via immunoSEQ multiplex PCR; TCRdb's table is partial and in-frame only. The table includes about 150,000 clones, nearly 95% detected once. Sequenced sample: blood. These receptors were taken from a man between 50 and 59 years old in good health. Each CDR3 is given with its conserved first and last residue. The D gene is left open where the match is weak. Clone size is given for some rows only: seen once, a few or many times, or a class if the clone is expanded.

-	-	TRBV19	TRBJ1-1	TGTGCCAGTAGGACACCTCAAGTGAACACTGAAGCTTTCTTT	CASRTPQVNTEAFF
-	TRBD1	TRBV3-1/TRBV3-2	TRBJ2-3	TGTGCCAGCAGCCAAGGACAGGGGCCAGATACGCAGTATTTT	CASSQGQGPDTQYF
-	TRBD2	TRBV29-1	TRBJ2-1	TGCAGCGTCCCAGGACTAGCGGGAAATGAGCAGTTCTTC	CSVPGLAGNEQFF
once	-	TRBV24-1	TRBJ2-5	TGTGCCACCAGTGATCCCACAGGTGGGGCAGAGACCCAGTACTTC	CATSDPTGGAETQYF
-	-	TRBV3-1/TRBV3-2	TRBJ1-1	TGTGCCAGCAGAAGGGGGAACACTGAAGCTTTCTTT	CASRRGNTEAFF
-	TRBD1	TRBV12-3/TRBV12-4	TRBJ1-1	TGTGCCAGCAGTTCAAACAGGGGTAGAGCTTTCTTT	CASSSNRGRAFF
-	-	TRBV27	TRBJ1-5	TGTGCCAGCAGTTGGAGTCTGAATCAGCCCCAGCATTTT	CASSWSLNQPQHF
once	TRBD1	TRBV7-3	TRBJ2-5	TGTGCCAGCAGCTTATCGGGACAGAGCCAAGAGACCCAGTACTTC	CASSLSGQSQETQYF
-	-	TRBV28	TRBJ2-2	TGTGCCAGCAGTTTAGAGGCGGTCCTCACCGGGGAGCTGTTTTTT	CASSLEAVLTGELFF
-	-	TRBV15	TRBJ1-2	TGTGCCACCAGCACGAGTCGTGACTATGGCTACACCTTC	CATSTSRDYGYTF
once	TRBD2	TRBV7-9	TRBJ2-7	TGTGCCAGCAGCTCAAATAGCGGGACCGAGCAGTACTTC	CASSSNSGTEQYF
-	-	TRBV6-5	TRBJ2-5	TGTGCCAGCAGACCCGGACTATTGTGGATAACCCAGTACTTC	CASRPGLLWITQYF
-	TRBD2	TRBV6-5	TRBJ2-1	TGTGCCAGCATCCGTACTAGCGGGAGTCTCAATGAGCAGTTCTTC	CASIRTSGSLNEQFF
-	-	TRBV6-5	TRBJ2-3	TGTGCCAGCAGTTCACTAGTTCCTAGCACAGATACGCAGTATTTT	CASSSLVPSTDTQYF